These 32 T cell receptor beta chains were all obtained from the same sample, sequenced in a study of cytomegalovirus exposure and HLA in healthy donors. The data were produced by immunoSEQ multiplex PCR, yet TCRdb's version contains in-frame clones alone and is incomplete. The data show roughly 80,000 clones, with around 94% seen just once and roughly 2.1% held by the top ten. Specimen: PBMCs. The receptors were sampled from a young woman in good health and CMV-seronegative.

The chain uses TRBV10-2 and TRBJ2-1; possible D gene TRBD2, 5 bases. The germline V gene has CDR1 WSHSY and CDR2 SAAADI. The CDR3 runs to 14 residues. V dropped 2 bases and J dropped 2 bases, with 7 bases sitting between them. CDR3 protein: CASSERDAYNEQFF. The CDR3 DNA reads TGCGCCAGCAGTGAGCGGGATGCCTACAATGAGCAGTTCTTC.

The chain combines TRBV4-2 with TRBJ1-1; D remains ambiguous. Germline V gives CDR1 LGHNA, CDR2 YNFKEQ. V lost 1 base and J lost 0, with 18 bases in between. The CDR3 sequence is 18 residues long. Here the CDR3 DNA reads TGTGCCAGCAGCCAAGGGTTTACGGTTCGAAAGATGAACACTGAAGCTTTCTTT. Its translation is CASSQGFTVRKMNTEAFF.

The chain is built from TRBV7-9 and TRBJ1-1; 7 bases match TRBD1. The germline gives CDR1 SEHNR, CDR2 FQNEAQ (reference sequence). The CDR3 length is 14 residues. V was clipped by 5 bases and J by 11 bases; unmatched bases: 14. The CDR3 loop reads CASSLLGGQDPAFF. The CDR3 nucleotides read TGTGCCAGCAGCCTCTTGGGCGGACAGGATCCGGCTTTCTTT.

CDR3 residues: CASRRSATDTQYF. The CDR3 region has the DNA TGTGCCAGCCGGCGGAGCGCGACAGATACGCAGTATTTT. The chain combines TRBV19 with TRBJ2-3; no firm D call. The CDR3 is 13 amino acids. V was shortened by 9 bases and J by 3 bases, with 13 bases between the two germline ends. The germline V gene has CDR1 LNHDA and CDR2 SQIVND (reference sequence).

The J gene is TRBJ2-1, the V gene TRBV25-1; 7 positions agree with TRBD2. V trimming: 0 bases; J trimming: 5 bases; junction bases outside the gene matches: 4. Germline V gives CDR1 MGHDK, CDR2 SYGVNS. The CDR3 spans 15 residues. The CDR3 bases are TGTGCCAGCAGTGAATATGTCGCGGGGGACAATGAGCAGTTCTTC. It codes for CASSEYVAGDNEQFF.

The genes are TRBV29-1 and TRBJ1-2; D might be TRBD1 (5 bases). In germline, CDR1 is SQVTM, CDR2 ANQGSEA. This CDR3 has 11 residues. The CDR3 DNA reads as TGCAGTGGTGTCGGGGGGAGCGGCTACACCTTC. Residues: CSGVGGSGYTF.

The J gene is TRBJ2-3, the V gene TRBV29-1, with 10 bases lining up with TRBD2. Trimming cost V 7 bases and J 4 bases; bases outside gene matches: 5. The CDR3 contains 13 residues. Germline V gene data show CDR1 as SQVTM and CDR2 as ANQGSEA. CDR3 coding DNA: TGCAGCGCAGGACTAGCGGTTTCAGATACGCAGTATTTT. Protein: CSAGLAVSDTQYF.

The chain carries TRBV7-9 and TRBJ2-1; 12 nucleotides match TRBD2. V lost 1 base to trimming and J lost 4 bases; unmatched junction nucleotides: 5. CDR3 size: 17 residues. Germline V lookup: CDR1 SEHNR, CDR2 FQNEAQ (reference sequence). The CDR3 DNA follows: TGTGCCAGCAGCTTAGGCGCTCTAGCGGGGGGGTACAATGAGCAGTTCTTC. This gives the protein CASSLGALAGGYNEQFF.

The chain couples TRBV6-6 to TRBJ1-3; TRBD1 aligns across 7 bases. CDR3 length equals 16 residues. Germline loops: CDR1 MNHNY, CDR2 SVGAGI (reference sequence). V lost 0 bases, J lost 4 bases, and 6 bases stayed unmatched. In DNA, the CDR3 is TGTGCCAGCAGTTACTCTGGAGGGGGCAAAGGAAACACCATATATTTT. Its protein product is CASSYSGGGKGNTIYF.

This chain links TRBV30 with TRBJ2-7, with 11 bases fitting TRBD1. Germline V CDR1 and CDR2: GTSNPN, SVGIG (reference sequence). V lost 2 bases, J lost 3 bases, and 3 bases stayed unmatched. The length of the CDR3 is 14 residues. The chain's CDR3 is CAWSRGTGGYEQYF. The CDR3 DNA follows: TGTGCCTGGAGTCGTGGGACAGGGGGCTACGAGCAGTACTTC.

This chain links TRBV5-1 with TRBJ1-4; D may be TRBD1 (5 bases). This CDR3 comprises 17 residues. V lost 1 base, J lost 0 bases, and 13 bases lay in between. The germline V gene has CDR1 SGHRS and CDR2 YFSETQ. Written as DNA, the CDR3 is TGCGCCAGCAGCTTGACCCCGGACATTGCAACTAATGAAAAACTGTTTTTT. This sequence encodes CASSLTPDIATNEKLFF.

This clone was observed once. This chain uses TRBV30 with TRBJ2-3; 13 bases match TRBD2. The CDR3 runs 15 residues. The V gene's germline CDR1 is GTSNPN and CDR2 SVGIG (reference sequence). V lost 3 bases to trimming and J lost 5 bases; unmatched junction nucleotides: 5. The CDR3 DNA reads TGTGCCTGGAGCGGGACTAGCGGGATCTTAGATACGCAGTATTTT. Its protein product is CAWSGTSGILDTQYF.

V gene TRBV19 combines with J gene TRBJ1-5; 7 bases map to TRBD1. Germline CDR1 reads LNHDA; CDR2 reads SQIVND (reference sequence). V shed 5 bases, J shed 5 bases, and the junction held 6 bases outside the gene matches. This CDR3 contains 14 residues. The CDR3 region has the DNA TGTGCCAGTAGTGTACAGGGGTCTTATCAGCCCCAGCATTTT. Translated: CASSVQGSYQPQHF.

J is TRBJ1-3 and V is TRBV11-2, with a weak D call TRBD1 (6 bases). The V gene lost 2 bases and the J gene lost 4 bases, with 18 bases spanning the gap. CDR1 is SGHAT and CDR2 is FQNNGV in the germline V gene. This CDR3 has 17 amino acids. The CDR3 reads CASSLQARRQEGNTIYF. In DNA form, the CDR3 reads TGTGCCAGCAGCTTACAAGCGCGGCGACAGGAAGGAAACACCATATATTTT.

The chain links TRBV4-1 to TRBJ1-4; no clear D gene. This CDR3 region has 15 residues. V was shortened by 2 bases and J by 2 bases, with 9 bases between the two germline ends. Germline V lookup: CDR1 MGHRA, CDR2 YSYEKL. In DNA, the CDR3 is TGCGCCAGCAGCCAAAATGAACAGACTAATGAAAAACTGTTTTTT. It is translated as CASSQNEQTNEKLFF.

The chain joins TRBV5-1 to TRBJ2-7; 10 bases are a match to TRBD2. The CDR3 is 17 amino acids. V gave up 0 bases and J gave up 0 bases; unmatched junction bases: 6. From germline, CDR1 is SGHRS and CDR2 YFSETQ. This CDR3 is CASSLAGLADSSYEQYF. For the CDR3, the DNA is TGCGCCAGCAGCTTGGCCGGACTAGCGGATAGCTCCTACGAGCAGTACTTC.

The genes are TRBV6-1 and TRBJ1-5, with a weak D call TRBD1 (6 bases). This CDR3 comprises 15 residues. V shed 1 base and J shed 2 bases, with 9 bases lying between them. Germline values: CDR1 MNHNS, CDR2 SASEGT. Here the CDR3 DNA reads TGTGCCAGCAGTGAAGTGGCAGGGGGCAATCAGCCCCAGCATTTT. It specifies CASSEVAGGNQPQHF.

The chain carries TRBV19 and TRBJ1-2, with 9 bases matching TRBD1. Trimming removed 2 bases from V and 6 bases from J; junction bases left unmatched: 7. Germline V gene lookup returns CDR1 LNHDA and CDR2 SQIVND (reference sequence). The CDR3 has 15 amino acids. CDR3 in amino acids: CASSINYRGRNGYTF. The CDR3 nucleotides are TGTGCCAGTAGTATAAATTACAGGGGGCGAAATGGCTACACCTTC.

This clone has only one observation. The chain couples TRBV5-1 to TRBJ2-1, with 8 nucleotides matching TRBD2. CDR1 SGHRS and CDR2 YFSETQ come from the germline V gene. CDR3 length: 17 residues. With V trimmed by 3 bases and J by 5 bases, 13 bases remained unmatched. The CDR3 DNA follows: TGCGCCAGCAGCTCAATTCTTGGGGGACTAGGTGACAATGAGCAGTTCTTC. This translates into CASSSILGGLGDNEQFF.

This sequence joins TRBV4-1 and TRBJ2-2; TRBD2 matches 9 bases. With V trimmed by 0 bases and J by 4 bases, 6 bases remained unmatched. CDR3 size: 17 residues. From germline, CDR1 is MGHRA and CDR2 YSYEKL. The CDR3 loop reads CASSQENSGSVTGELFF. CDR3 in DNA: TGCGCCAGCAGCCAAGAGAATAGCGGGAGCGTCACCGGGGAGCTGTTTTTT.

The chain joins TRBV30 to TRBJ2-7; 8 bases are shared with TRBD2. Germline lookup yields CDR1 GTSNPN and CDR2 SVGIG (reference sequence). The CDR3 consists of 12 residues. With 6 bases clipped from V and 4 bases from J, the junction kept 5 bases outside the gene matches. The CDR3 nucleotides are TGTGCCTGCAATCCGGGGGGGTACGAGCAGTACTTC. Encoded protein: CACNPGGYEQYF.

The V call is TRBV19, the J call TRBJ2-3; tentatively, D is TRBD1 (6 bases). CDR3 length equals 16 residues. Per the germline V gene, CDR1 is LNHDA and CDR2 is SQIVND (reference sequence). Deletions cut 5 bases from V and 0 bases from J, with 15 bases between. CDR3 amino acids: CASSLSQGSSTDTQYF. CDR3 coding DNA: TGTGCCAGTAGTTTGTCACAGGGTTCGAGCACAGATACGCAGTATTTT.

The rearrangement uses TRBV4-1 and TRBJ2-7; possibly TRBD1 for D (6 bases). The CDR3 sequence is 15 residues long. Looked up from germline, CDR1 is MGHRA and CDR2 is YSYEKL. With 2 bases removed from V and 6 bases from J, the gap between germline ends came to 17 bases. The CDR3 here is CASSQSPGARGEQYF. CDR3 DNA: TGCGCCAGCAGCCAATCTCCTGGGGCCAGGGGCGAGCAGTACTTC.

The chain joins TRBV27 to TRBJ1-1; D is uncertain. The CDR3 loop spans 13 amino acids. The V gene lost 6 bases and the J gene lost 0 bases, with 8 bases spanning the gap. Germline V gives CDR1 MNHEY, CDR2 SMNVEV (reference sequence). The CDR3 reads CASRFHMNTEAFF. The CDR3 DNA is TGTGCCAGCAGATTCCACATGAACACTGAAGCTTTCTTT.

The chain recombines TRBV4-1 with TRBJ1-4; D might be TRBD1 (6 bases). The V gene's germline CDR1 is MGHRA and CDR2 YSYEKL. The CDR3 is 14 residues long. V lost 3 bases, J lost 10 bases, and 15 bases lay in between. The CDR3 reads CASSQPNRDRKLFF. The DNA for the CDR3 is TGCGCCAGCAGCCAGCCGAACAGGGATCGAAAACTGTTTTTT.

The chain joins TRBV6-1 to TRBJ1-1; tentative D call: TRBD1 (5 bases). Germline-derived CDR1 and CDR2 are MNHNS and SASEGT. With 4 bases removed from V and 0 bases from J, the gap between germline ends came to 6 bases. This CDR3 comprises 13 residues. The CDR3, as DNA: TGTGCCAGCAGTGTACAGGTGAACACTGAAGCTTTCTTT. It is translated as CASSVQVNTEAFF.

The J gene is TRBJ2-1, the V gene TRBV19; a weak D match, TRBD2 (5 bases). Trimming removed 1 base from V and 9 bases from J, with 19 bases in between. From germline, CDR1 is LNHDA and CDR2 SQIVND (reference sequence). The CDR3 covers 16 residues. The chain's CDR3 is CASSIVDEGVVGEQFF. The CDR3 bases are TGTGCCAGTAGTATAGTCGATGAGGGAGTGGTAGGTGAGCAGTTCTTC.

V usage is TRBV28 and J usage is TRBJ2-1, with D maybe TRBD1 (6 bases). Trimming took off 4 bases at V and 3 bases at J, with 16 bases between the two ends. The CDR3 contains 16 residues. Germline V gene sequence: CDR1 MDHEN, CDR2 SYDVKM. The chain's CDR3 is CASSSPRRTVYNEQFF. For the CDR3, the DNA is TGTGCCAGCAGTTCTCCCCGGAGGACAGTCTACAATGAGCAGTTCTTC.

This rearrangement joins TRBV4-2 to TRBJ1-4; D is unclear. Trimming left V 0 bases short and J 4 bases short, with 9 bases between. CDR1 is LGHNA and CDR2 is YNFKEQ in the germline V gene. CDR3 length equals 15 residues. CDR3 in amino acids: CASSQENRLNEKLFF. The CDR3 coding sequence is TGTGCCAGCAGCCAAGAAAACCGACTTAATGAAAAACTGTTTTTT.

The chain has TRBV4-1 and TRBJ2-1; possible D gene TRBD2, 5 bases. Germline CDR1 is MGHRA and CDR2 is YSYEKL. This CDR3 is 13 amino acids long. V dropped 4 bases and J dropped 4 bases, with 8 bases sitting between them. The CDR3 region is CASSPRTYNEQFF. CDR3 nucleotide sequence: TGCGCCAGCAGCCCAAGGACTTACAATGAGCAGTTCTTC.

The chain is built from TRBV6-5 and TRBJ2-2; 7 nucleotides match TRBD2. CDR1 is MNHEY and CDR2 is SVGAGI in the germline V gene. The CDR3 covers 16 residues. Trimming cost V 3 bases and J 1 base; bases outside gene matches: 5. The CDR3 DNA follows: TGTGCCAGCAGTTATCTCCCTAGCGGGAACACCGGGGAGCTGTTTTTT. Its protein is CASSYLPSGNTGELFF.

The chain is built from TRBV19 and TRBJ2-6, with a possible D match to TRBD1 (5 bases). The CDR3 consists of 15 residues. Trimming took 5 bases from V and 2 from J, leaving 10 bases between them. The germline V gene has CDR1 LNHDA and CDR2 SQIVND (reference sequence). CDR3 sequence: CASSPRVTGANVLTF. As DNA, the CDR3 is TGTGCCAGTAGTCCCAGGGTCACTGGGGCCAACGTCCTGACTTTC. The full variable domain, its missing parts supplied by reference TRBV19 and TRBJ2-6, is DGGITQSPKYLFRKEGQNVTLSCEQNLNHDAMYWYRQDPGQGLRLIYYSQIVNDFQKGDIAEGYSVSREKKESFPLTVTSAQKNPTAFYLCASSPRVTGANVLTFGAGSRLTVL.